This T cell receptor (beta chain) was obtained from a study of T cell responses to AZD1222 COVID-19 vaccine. Repertoires were generated with immunoSEQ multiplex PCR, while TCRdb's copy carries only in-frame clones and drops some. The sample consists of 150,000 to 200,000 clones, about 90% of them appearing once. Germline CDR1 is LGHDT and CDR2 is YNNKEL (reference sequence). The CDR3 loop spans 11 amino acids. V lost 3 bases, J lost 4 bases, and 4 bases lay in between. This TCR came from an adult who received the AZD1222 COVID-19 vaccine. The J gene is TRBJ2-7, the V gene TRBV3-1 (or the pseudogene TRBV3-2); D is undetermined. The specimen comprised peripheral blood, sampled 28 days after the second AZD1222 dose. The CDR3 DNA follows: TGTGCCAGCAGCCACGGGTACGAGCAGTACTTC. It codes for CASSHGYEQYF.